This T cell receptor (beta chain) comes out of a study of cytomegalovirus exposure and HLA in healthy donors. A note on this clone: Antigen: not known.

TCRdb's table, derived via immunoSEQ multiplex PCR, lists solely in-frame clones and lacks some. The sample records 150,000 to 200,000 clones, approximately 86% being singletons. CDR1 is SGDLS and CDR2 is YYNGEE in the germline V gene. The length of the CDR3 is 15 residues. Trimming took off 2 bases at V and 1 base at J, with 12 bases between the two ends. Study-wide results and limits: High specificity and sensitivity for cytomegalovirus status were reported for the classifier. The study listed 164 cytomegalovirus-associated TCR beta chains.

Input material: PBMCs. This chain joins TRBV9 and TRBJ2-5; D is possibly TRBD2 (5 bases). This TCR derives from a woman aged 18-29 years in good health and CMV-seronegative. CDR3: CASSVGLNVQETQYF. CDR3 coding DNA: TGTGCCAGCAGCGTTGGACTCAACGTCCAAGAGACCCAGTACTTC.